Sequencing of this TCR beta chain was carried out in a study of T cell responses to AZD1222 COVID-19 vaccine. General study points: Baseline antibody screening turned up just six or seven seropositive AZD1222 recipients. Elevations in Spike-specific TCR breadth and depth followed administration of two AZD1222 doses.

Method: immunoSEQ multiplex PCR; TCRdb's copy keeps in-frame clones and lacks some. The repertoire holds more than 80,000 clones, with around 90% as singletons. A note on this clone: Its antigen is still unknown.

From germline, CDR1 is MNHEY and CDR2 SVGAGI. CDR3 length: 13 amino acids. Trimming cost V 6 bases and J 7 bases; bases outside gene matches: 8. Timing groups of about 4 and about 12 weeks for second doses were pooled. Here the sequenced sample was peripheral blood, taken 28 days after the second AZD1222 dose. This receptor was identified in an adult who received the AZD1222 COVID-19 vaccine. The genes are TRBV6-5 and TRBJ1-2; 7 bases map to TRBD1. The CDR3 is CASRGGTAGGYTF. CDR3 sequence (DNA): TGTGCCAGCAGAGGGGGGACAGCCGGTGGCTACACCTTC.